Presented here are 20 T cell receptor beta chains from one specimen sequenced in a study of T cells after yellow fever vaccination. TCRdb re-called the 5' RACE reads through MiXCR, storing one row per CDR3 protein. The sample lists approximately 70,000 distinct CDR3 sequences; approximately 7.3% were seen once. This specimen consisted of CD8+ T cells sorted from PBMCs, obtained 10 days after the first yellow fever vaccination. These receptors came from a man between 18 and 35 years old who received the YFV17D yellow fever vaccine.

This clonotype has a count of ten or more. CDR3 bases: TGTGCCAGCAGCTTAATGGGCCTCGCCGGGAACACCGGGGAGCTGTTTTTT. Translating it yields CASSLMGLAGNTGELFF. The J gene is TRBJ2-2, the V gene TRBV7-6; D call uncertain. This CDR3 region has 17 residues. From germline, CDR1 is SGHVS and CDR2 FNYEAQ. Trimming took 2 bases from V and 1 from J, leaving 14 bases between them.

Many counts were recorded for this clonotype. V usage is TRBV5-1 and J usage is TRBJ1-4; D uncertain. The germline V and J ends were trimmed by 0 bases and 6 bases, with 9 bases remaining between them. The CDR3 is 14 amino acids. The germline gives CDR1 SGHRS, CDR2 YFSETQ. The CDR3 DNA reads TGCGCCAGCAGCTTGGTTTACCTGGATGAAAAACTGTTTTTT. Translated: CASSLVYLDEKLFF.

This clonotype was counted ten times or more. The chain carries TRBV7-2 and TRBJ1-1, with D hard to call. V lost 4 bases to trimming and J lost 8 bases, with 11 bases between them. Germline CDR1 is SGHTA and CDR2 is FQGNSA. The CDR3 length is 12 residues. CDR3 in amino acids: CASSYGSPEAFF. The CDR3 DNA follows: TGTGCCAGCAGCTACGGAAGCCCCGAAGCTTTCTTT.

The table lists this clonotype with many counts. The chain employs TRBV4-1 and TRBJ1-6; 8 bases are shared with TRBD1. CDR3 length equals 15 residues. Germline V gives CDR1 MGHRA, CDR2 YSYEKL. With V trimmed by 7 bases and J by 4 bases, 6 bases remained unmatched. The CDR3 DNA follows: TGCGCCAGCACCCATCGACAGGGGTATAATTCACCCCTCCACTTT. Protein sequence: CASTHRQGYNSPLHF.

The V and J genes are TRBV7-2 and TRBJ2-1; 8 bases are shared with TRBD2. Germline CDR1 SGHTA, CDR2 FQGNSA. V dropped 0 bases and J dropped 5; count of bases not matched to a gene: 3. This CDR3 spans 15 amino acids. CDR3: CASSLAAGGHNEQFF. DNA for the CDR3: TGTGCCAGCAGCTTAGCGGCGGGGGGTCACAATGAGCAGTTCTTC.

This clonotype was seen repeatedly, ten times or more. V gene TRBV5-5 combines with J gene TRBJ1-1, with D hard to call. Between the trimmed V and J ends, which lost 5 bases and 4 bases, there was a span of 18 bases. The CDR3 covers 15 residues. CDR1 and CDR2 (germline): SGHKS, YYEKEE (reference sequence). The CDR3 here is CASRRLSGSSTEAFF. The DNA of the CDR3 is TGTGCCAGCAGAAGACTTTCAGGATCTAGCACTGAAGCTTTCTTT.

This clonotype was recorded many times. CDR3 in amino acids: CASSQDSLAGSYQETQYF. Here the CDR3 DNA reads TGTGCCAGCAGCCAAGATTCCCTAGCGGGTTCGTACCAAGAGACCCAGTACTTC. V is TRBV3-1 and J is TRBJ2-5; TRBD2 matches 8 bases. The CDR3 loop spans 18 amino acids. Per the germline V gene, CDR1 is LGHDT and CDR2 is YNNKEL (reference sequence). With V trimmed by 0 bases and J by 0 bases, 9 bases remained unmatched.

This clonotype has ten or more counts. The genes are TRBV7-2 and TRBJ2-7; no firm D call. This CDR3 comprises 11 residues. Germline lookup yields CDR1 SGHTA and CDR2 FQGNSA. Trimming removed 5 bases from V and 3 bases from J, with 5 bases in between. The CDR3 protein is CASSVFYEQYF. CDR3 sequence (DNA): TGTGCCAGCAGCGTCTTCTACGAGCAGTACTTC.

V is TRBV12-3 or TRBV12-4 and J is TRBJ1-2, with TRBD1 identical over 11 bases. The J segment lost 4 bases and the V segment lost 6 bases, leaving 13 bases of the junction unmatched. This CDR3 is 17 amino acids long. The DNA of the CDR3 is TGTGCCAGCAGCCGTGGGACAGGGGGAGGTAGTAGCTATGGCTACACCTTC. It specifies CASSRGTGGGSSYGYTF.

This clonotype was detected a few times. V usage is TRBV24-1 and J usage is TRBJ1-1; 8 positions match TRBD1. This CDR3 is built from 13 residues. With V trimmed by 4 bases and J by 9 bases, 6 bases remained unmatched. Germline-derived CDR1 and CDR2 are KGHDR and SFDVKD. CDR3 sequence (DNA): TGTGCCACCAGTGACCCTGGACAGGGAAAAGCTTTCTTT. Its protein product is CATSDPGQGKAFF.

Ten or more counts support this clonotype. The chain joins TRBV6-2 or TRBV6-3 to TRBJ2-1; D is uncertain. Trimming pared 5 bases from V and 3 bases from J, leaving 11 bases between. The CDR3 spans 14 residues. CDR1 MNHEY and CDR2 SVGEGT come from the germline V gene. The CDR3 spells CASSPSALYNEQFF. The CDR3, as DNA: TGTGCCAGCAGTCCATCTGCGCTCTACAATGAGCAGTTCTTC.

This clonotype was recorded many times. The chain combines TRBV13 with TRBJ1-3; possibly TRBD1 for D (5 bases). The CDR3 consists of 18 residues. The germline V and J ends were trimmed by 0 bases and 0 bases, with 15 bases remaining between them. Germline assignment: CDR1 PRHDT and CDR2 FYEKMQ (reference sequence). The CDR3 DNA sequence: TGTGCCAGCAGCTTAGGCCAGGGTTTGGAATACTCTGGAAACACCATATATTTT. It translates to CASSLGQGLEYSGNTIYF.

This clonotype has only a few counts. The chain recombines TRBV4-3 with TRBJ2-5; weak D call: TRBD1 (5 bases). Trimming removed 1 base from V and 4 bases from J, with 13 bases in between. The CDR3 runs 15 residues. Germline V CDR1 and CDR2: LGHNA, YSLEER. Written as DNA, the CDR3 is TGCGCCAGCAGCCAAGGGGAAGGGGCCACAGAGACCCAGTACTTC. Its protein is CASSQGEGATETQYF.

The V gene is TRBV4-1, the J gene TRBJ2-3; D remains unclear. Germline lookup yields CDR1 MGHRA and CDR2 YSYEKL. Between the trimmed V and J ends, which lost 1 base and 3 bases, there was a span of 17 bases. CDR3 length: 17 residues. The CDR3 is CASSQASGPSRTDTQYF. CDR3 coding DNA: TGCGCCAGCAGCCAAGCTTCAGGCCCAAGCCGTACAGATACGCAGTATTTT.

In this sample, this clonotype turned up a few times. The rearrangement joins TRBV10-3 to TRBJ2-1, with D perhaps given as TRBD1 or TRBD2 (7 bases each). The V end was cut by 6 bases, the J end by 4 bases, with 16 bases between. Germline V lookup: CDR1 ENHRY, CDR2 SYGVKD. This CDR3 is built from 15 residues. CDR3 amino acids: CAISEGGGDYNEQFF. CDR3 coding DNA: TGTGCCATCAGCGAGGGAGGGGGCGATTACAATGAGCAGTTCTTC.

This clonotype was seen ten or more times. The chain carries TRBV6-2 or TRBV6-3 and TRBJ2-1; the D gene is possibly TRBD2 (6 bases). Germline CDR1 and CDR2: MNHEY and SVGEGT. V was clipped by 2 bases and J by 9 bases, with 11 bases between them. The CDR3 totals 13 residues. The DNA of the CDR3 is TGTGCCAGCAGTTACGGTCTGGGAGGTGAGCAGTTCTTC. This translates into CASSYGLGGEQFF.

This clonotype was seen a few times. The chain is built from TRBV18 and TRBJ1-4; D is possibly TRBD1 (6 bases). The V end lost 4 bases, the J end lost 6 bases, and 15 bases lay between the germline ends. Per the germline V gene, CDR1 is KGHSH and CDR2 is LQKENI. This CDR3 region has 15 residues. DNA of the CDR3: TGTGCCAGCTCACTGACTGGGGGCGAAGATGAAAAACTGTTTTTT. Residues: CASSLTGGEDEKLFF.

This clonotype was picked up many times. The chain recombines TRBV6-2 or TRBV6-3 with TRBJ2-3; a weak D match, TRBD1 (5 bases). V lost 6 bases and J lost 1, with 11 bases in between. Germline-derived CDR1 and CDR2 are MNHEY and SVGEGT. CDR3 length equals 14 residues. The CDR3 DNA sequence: TGTGCCAGCAGACGAGGCAGGGGCACAGATACGCAGTATTTT. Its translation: CASRRGRGTDTQYF.

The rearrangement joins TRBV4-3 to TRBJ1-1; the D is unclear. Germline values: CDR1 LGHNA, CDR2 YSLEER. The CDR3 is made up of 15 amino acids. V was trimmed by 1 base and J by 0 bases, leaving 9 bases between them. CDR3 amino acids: CASSQARHMNTEAFF. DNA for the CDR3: TGCGCCAGCAGCCAAGCTCGACACATGAACACTGAAGCTTTCTTT.

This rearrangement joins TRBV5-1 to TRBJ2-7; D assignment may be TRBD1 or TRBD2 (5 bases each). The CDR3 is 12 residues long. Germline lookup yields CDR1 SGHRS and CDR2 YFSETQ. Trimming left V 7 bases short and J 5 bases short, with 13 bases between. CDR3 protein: CASGTRRHEQYV. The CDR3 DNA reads TGCGCCAGCGGGACCAGACGCCACGAGCAGTACGTC.